This T cell receptor beta chain was identified during a study of blood T cell repertoires in COVID-19. Study background: Acute and convalescent COVID-19 samples came from the United States, Italy and Spain. The analysed material was cDNA or gDNA that came from T cells, B-cell-depleted T cells, or PBMCs.

Original processing methods: Counts of nucleated cells, estimated from reference gene primer amplification, were obtained. Here immunoSEQ multiplex PCR was the method, and the copy in TCRdb shows in-frame clones only, minus some. Clone size and V and J calls were adopted from that table, with D and trimming inferred from the DNA. This table holds fewer than 500,000 clones, about nine tenths found once. The length of the CDR3 is 17 residues. V and J are TRBV21-1 and TRBJ1-1; the table's TRBD1 call for D was not verified on the DNA. TRBV21-1 is shown as a pseudogene. The sequencing input was peripheral blood. This TCR was recovered from a woman aged 25 to 45 with active or convalescent COVID-19. The CDR3 DNA sequence: TGTGCCAGCAGCAAAGCCGGGACAGAGGACATGAACACTGAAGCTTTCTTT. This gives the protein CASSKAGTEDMNTEAFF.